One and the same sample provided the 30 T cell receptor beta chains below, sequenced in a study of blood T cells in healthy people across ages. Primers used in a second PCR of roughly 6 to 11 cycles were a sample-barcoded 5' primer and a J-beta primer mix. Via MiXCR, TCRdb re-called the 5' RACE reads, giving one row per CDR3 protein. The sample consists of over a million distinct CDR3 sequences, around 45% of them appearing once. The sequenced sample consisted of blood. The receptors were sampled from an older woman in good health.

This clonotype showed up just a few times. The chain is built from TRBV6-6 and TRBJ1-2, with D unclear. The CDR3 is 15 amino acids. The germline V and J ends were trimmed by 8 bases and 1 base, with 17 bases remaining between them. Germline assignment: CDR1 MNHNY and CDR2 SVGAGI (reference sequence). DNA for the CDR3: TGTGCCAGCTCTCGGGAAGCGATTGATAACTATGGCTACACCTTC. Translation gives CASSREAIDNYGYTF.

The chain has TRBV9 and TRBJ1-2; D uncertain. The CDR3 totals 13 residues. V lost 0 bases, J lost 7 bases, and 10 bases lay in between. The germline V gene encodes CDR1 SGDLS and CDR2 YYNGEE. The CDR3 DNA reads TGTGCCAGCAGCGTAGATTCCGGGAGTGGCTACACCTTC. Protein product: CASSVDSGSGYTF.

This rearrangement joins TRBV6-5 to TRBJ1-2; 8 bases agree with TRBD1. The CDR3 loop spans 14 amino acids. Germline lookup yields CDR1 MNHEY and CDR2 SVGAGI. With V trimmed by 0 bases and J by 7 bases, 4 bases remained unmatched. CDR3 sequence: CASSYSGDRSGYTF. CDR3 in DNA: TGTGCCAGCAGTTACTCGGGGGACAGGTCTGGCTACACCTTC.

This clonotype has more than one count but fewer than ten. The chain couples TRBV29-1 to TRBJ2-5, with 11 bases fitting TRBD1. Germline V gives CDR1 SQVTM, CDR2 ANQGSEA. The CDR3 totals 15 residues. V lost 3 bases, J lost 5 bases, and 8 bases stayed unmatched. CDR3 amino acids: CSVERDRGRSETQYF. The CDR3 coding sequence is TGCAGCGTTGAGAGGGACAGGGGGAGATCGGAGACCCAGTACTTC.

The V call is TRBV4-1, the J call TRBJ1-5; D may be TRBD1 (5 bases). Per germline, CDR1 MGHRA and CDR2 YSYEKL. This CDR3 has 16 residues. The germline V and J ends were trimmed by 1 base and 6 bases, with 16 bases remaining between them. CDR3 region: CASSQVGQGRGQPQHF. In DNA form, the CDR3 reads TGCGCCAGCAGCCAAGTAGGGCAGGGACGGGGTCAGCCCCAGCATTTT.

This chain joins TRBV9 and TRBJ2-2; 7 nucleotides agree with TRBD1. This CDR3 has 17 amino acids. The trim removed 3 bases at V and 2 bases at J, leaving 10 bases unmatched. CDR1 is SGDLS and CDR2 is YYNGEE in the germline V gene. The CDR3 protein is CASSDRQGGHNTGELFF. The CDR3 region has the DNA TGTGCCAGCAGCGACCGACAGGGTGGTCATAACACCGGGGAGCTGTTTTTT.

The V gene is TRBV20-1, the J gene TRBJ2-7, with D perhaps TRBD2 (6 bases). The J call may be in error: the DNA end matches TRBJ2-5 better. Germline CDR1 and CDR2: DFQATT and SNEGSKA (reference sequence). The CDR3 has 13 amino acids. DNA for the CDR3: TGCAGTACCCCGGGGAGGAGAGCAGAGACCCAGTACTTC. Protein: CSTPGRRAETQYF.

This clonotype occurred once. This chain uses TRBV3-1 with TRBJ2-5, with 11 positions matching TRBD2. The last part of the DNA fits TRBJ2-7 better; the J call may be wrong. The CDR3 is 17 amino acids. The germline CDR1 and CDR2 sequences are LGHDT and YNNKEL (reference sequence). The CDR3 region is CASSRLPTSGRVDEQYF. The DNA of the CDR3 is TGTGCCAGCAGCCGACTACCAACTAGCGGGAGAGTCGACGAGCAGTACTTC.

Only one count was recorded for this clonotype. Its ends do not fully match the called genes, so a read error is possible. The chain couples TRBV11-2 to TRBJ2-3; D unclear. CDR1 and CDR2 from the germline V gene are SGHAT and FQNNGV. The CDR3 spans 11 residues. CDR3 in DNA: TGTGCCGGCAGCTTAAGAGATACGCAGTATTTT. Its protein product is CAGSLRDTQYF.

V gene TRBV20-1 combines with J gene TRBJ2-5; 10 bases match TRBD2. The better agreement between TRBJ2-7 and the DNA end casts doubt on the J call. Looked up from germline, CDR1 is DFQATT and CDR2 is SNEGSKA (reference sequence). The CDR3 covers 13 residues. The CDR3 loop is CSARLAGVNEQYF. CDR3 in DNA: TGCAGTGCTAGGCTAGCGGGAGTAAACGAGCAGTACTTC.

This chain links TRBV6-2 or TRBV6-3 with TRBJ2-3; D perhaps matches TRBD2 (6 bases). CDR3 length: 16 residues. The V end was cut by 5 bases, the J end by 4 bases, with 19 bases between. Germline CDR1 is MNHEY and CDR2 is SVGEGT. CDR3 in DNA: TGTGCCAGCAGTACTTCTTCTTTCGGAGGGGCAGATACGCAGTATTTT. Protein sequence: CASSTSSFGGADTQYF.

A single count supports this clonotype. V is TRBV20-1 and J is TRBJ1-5; no reliable D call. The V gene's germline CDR1 is DFQATT and CDR2 SNEGSKA (reference sequence). The CDR3 has 14 residues. Trimming removed 1 base at V and 0 bases at J, with 7 bases between. The CDR3 sequence: CSARGINSNQPQHF. DNA for the CDR3: TGCAGTGCTAGAGGGATAAATAGCAATCAGCCCCAGCATTTT.

The rearrangement links TRBV2 to TRBJ1-2, with D unclear. The CDR3 extends over 18 amino acids. Germline V gene lookup returns CDR1 SNHLY and CDR2 FYNNEI. The germline V and J ends were trimmed by 8 bases and 0 bases, with 25 bases remaining between them. DNA of the CDR3: TGTGCCAGCGTTCTTGCCACACTAAATACAGAACCTAACTATGGCTACACCTTC. This sequence encodes CASVLATLNTEPNYGYTF.

The CDR3 protein is CAGTPARGAKNIQYF. The CDR3 nucleotides are TGTGCCGGCACCCCCGCTAGGGGAGCCAAAAACATTCAGTACTTC. The rearrangement joins TRBV25-1 to TRBJ2-4; perhaps TRBD1 as D (5 bases). The V and J ends lost 11 bases and 0 bases respectively, with 17 bases between them. The germline V gene encodes CDR1 MGHDK and CDR2 SYGVNS. This CDR3 comprises 15 residues.

For this clonotype: At one boundary the junction diverges from the germline segment, which might be a read error. CDR3 sequence (DNA): TGTGCCTGCAGCGAGGCTGGGGGGGGTGGCTACACCTTC. Translation gives CACSEAGGGGYTF. This chain links TRBV9 with TRBJ1-2, with D maybe TRBD1 (5 bases). This CDR3 region has 13 residues. Germline lookup yields CDR1 SGDLS and CDR2 YYNGEE.

This clonotype occurred a few times. The V gene is TRBV20-1, the J gene TRBJ2-7; 8 bases line up with TRBD1. V gave up 8 bases and J gave up 5 bases; unmatched junction bases: 11. From germline, CDR1 is DFQATT and CDR2 SNEGSKA (reference sequence). The CDR3 runs to 13 residues. DNA of the CDR3: TGCAGTTCACTCTCGGACAGGGATCACGAGCAGTACTTC. This encodes CSSLSDRDHEQYF.

The CDR3 is CSARTSGRIYEQYF. CDR3 coding DNA: TGCAGTGCTAGGACTAGCGGGAGGATATACGAGCAGTACTTC. This chain links TRBV20-1 with TRBJ2-7; 13 nucleotides align to TRBD2. Germline trimming cut 3 bases from V and 4 bases from J; bases unmatched to any gene: 3. This CDR3 has 14 amino acids. Looked up from germline, CDR1 is DFQATT and CDR2 is SNEGSKA (reference sequence).

V gene TRBV12-3 or TRBV12-4 combines with J gene TRBJ1-2; D is unresolved. Between the trimmed V and J ends, which lost 1 base and 2 bases, there was a span of 8 bases. The CDR3 is made up of 14 amino acids. The DNA of the CDR3 is TGTGCCAGCAGTTTAGGGCAGGACAACTATGGCTACACCTTC. It encodes CASSLGQDNYGYTF.

The V and J genes are TRBV11-2 and TRBJ2-4; no reliable D call. V lost 4 bases and J lost 0, with 13 bases in between. The CDR3 runs 16 residues. CDR1 and CDR2 from the germline V gene are SGHAT and FQNNGV. CDR3 protein: CASSYTVDLAKNIQYF. The CDR3 DNA is TGTGCCAGCAGCTATACGGTAGACCTAGCCAAAAACATTCAGTACTTC.

This clonotype was recorded a few times. This chain uses TRBV9 with TRBJ2-3; TRBD2 aligns across 8 bases. V was pared by 7 bases and J by 5 bases, with 9 bases of the junction left unmatched. Per germline, CDR1 SGDLS and CDR2 YYNGEE. The CDR3 totals 14 residues. Here the CDR3 DNA reads TGTGCCAGCCAGCGGGAGTCAAAGGGAGATACGCAGTATTTT. This encodes CASQRESKGDTQYF.

The chain has TRBV29-1 and TRBJ2-4; 8 bases line up with TRBD1. The V segment lost 4 bases and the J segment 6 bases; nucleotides outside the gene matches: 5. CDR1 and CDR2 from the germline V gene are SQVTM and ANQGSEA. This CDR3 is 13 amino acids long. The CDR3, as DNA: TGCAGCGTTGGGACAGGGCTGGGAAACATTCAGTACTTC. Translated, it gives CSVGTGLGNIQYF.

This clonotype has only one observation. This chain joins TRBV9 and TRBJ2-6; D is unclear. This CDR3 spans 15 amino acids. V was pared by 4 bases and J by 2 bases, with 10 bases between. The germline V gene encodes CDR1 SGDLS and CDR2 YYNGEE. CDR3 protein: CASSSHETGANVLTF. Here the CDR3 DNA reads TGTGCCAGCAGCTCCCATGAGACTGGGGCCAACGTCCTGACTTTC.

This clonotype occurred a few times. V gene TRBV6-5 combines with J gene TRBJ1-1; weak D call: TRBD1 (5 bases). Trimming left V 7 bases short and J 3 bases short, with 12 bases between. The CDR3 is made up of 13 amino acids. Per the germline V gene, CDR1 is MNHEY and CDR2 is SVGAGI. The CDR3 sequence: CASTNGGDTEAFF. In DNA, the CDR3 is TGTGCCAGCACCAACGGGGGGGACACTGAAGCTTTCTTT.

This clonotype was found a few times. J is TRBJ2-3 and V is TRBV24-1; D not certain. The CDR3 contains 12 residues. V shed 8 bases and J shed 1 base, with 6 bases lying between them. The V gene's germline CDR1 is KGHDR and CDR2 SFDVKD. This CDR3 is CATKQGTDTQYF. DNA of the CDR3: TGTGCCACCAAGCAGGGCACAGATACGCAGTATTTT.

The chain links TRBV6-1 to TRBJ2-7; D remains ambiguous. Trimming took 0 bases from V and 1 from J, leaving 10 bases between them. Germline V gene data show CDR1 as MNHNS and CDR2 as SASEGT. The CDR3 consists of 15 residues. The CDR3 is CASSEAPNGSYEQYF. CDR3 bases: TGTGCCAGCAGTGAAGCGCCGAACGGTTCCTACGAGCAGTACTTC.

This clonotype was picked up a small number of times. J is TRBJ2-7 and V is TRBV6-1; D gene uncertain. The CDR3 sequence is 11 residues long. Germline V lookup: CDR1 MNHNS, CDR2 SASEGT. Trimming left V 5 bases short and J 4 bases short, with 6 bases between. The CDR3: CASSKVYEQYF. DNA for the CDR3: TGTGCCAGCAGTAAAGTATACGAGCAGTACTTC.

J is TRBJ2-1 and V is TRBV7-2; D not certain. The germline V gene encodes CDR1 SGHTA and CDR2 FQGNSA. CDR3 length: 18 amino acids. Trimming left V 2 bases short and J 8 bases short, with 25 bases between. DNA for the CDR3: TGTGCCAGCAGCTTATCGGACCGGTTGGATTACAATAGGGATGAGCAGTTCTTC. This gives the protein CASSLSDRLDYNRDEQFF.

With respect to this clonotype: One end of the junction is discordant with germline, which a read error may explain. This chain uses TRBV2 with TRBJ1-5, with D maybe TRBD1 (5 bases). Per the germline V gene, CDR1 is SNHLY and CDR2 is FYNNEI. CDR3 length: 14 amino acids. The CDR3 DNA is TGCGCCAGCAGTTTAGGGGCGGTGAATCAGCCCCAGCATTTT. Protein: CASSLGAVNQPQHF.

V and J are TRBV27 and TRBJ1-4; D ambiguous. Trimming removed 7 bases at V and 5 bases at J, with 14 bases between. The CDR3 is 14 amino acids. The germline V gene has CDR1 MNHEY and CDR2 SMNVEV (reference sequence). The CDR3 is CASKRNLANEKLFF. Written as DNA, the CDR3 is TGTGCCAGCAAACGAAACCTAGCGAATGAAAAACTGTTTTTT.

The V and J genes are TRBV18 and TRBJ2-7, with a possible D match to TRBD1 (5 bases). CDR1 KGHSH and CDR2 LQKENI come from the germline V gene. This CDR3 spans 15 amino acids. V was shortened by 3 bases and J by 4 bases, with 16 bases between the two germline ends. CDR3 residues: CASSPSDSPRYEQYF. As DNA, the CDR3 is TGTGCCAGCTCACCTTCTGACAGCCCGCGTTACGAGCAGTACTTC.